Sequencing of this T cell receptor (beta chain) was carried out in a study of early T cells in non-severe SARS-CoV-2 infection. The overall study: The sequenced material was bulk RNA from unsorted whole blood, and its chains were unpaired. The study, taken as a whole, reports: The matching step, a VDJdb search, favored anti-spike CD8 responses and missed private and CD4 specificities.

Germline CDR1 MNHNS, CDR2 SASEGT. Trimming cost V 1 base and J 1 base, with 4 bases left between them. There are 13 residues in the CDR3. Details on this clonotype: Antigen unknown.

cDNA molecules, individually, were tagged with unique molecular identifiers. Via MiXCR, TCRdb re-called the 5' RACE reads, giving one row per CDR3 protein. The sample consists of about 69,000 distinct CDR3 sequences, roughly a tenth of them appearing once. The clonotype originates from an adult who was a healthcare worker with PCR-confirmed SARS-CoV-2 infection or an uninfected control (not recorded which). The chain carries TRBV6-1 and TRBJ1-1; D remains ambiguous. Sequencing was done on a sample of whole blood. CDR3 nucleotides: TGTGCCAGCAGTGAAGGCAGGAACACTGAAGCTTTCTTT. This sequence encodes CASSEGRNTEAFF.